The 9 T cell receptor beta chains in this list originate from one sample, sequenced in a study of metastatic and nonmetastatic thyroid tumors (dated by TCRdb to 2018 to 2020). Preparation of the library involved PCR. These reads were obtained on an Illumina HiSeq 4000. TCRdb trimmed public reads at Q25 via fastp, called clones via MiXCR and kept in-frame beta chains. The sample table lists 60,000 or so clones, less than 5% of them with a count of one. The ten largest account for about 20% of the sample. Before undergoing thyroid surgery, none of the patients had been given any kind of treatment. Sequenced sample: blood. Receptor source: a female donor with papillary thyroid cancer or a benign thyroid nodule (not recorded which). Some clones in this sample may be carry-over from other donors' samples.

In this sample, this clone turned up many times. The rearrangement uses TRBV12-3 or TRBV12-4 and TRBJ2-1; D call uncertain. The V end was cut by 7 bases, the J end by 2 bases, with 18 bases between. The CDR3 runs to 16 residues. The chain's CDR3 is CASTPSNPSTYNEQFF. The CDR3 nucleotides are TGTGCCAGCACCCCCAGCAACCCGTCAACCTACAATGAGCAGTTCTTC.

This clone has a count of ten or more. The chain recombines TRBV11-2 with TRBJ2-4; tentatively, D is TRBD1 (5 bases). This CDR3 region has 14 residues. Trimming took 3 bases from V and 4 from J, leaving 10 bases between them. CDR1 is SGHAT, CDR2 FQNNGV, per germline. CDR3 loop: CASSFRGAKNIQYF. CDR3 coding DNA: TGTGCCAGCAGCTTTAGGGGTGCGAAAAACATTCAGTACTTC.

Ten or more counts support this clone. J is TRBJ2-2 and V is TRBV14; D uncertain. Trimming took 0 bases from V and 7 from J, leaving 6 bases between them. The CDR3 is made up of 13 amino acids. CDR1 is SGHDN, CDR2 FVKESK, per germline. The CDR3 region has the DNA TGTGCCAGCAGCCAAGAGCTCCGCGGGGAGCTGTTTTTT. It codes for CASSQELRGELFF.

This clone has more than one count but fewer than ten. The chain joins TRBV6-9 to TRBJ2-1; 11 nucleotides agree with TRBD2. Germline values: CDR1 MNHGY, CDR2 SVAAGI. CDR3 size: 22 residues. V shed 4 bases and J 5 bases; nucleotides not matched to a gene: 25. CDR3 loop: CASSSDRGSWTSGLRTNNEQFF. The CDR3 region has the DNA TGTGCCAGCAGTTCTGACAGGGGGTCTTGGACTAGCGGGCTGAGGACCAACAATGAGCAGTTCTTC.

The sample holds many counts of this clone. V is TRBV5-1 and J is TRBJ2-7; TRBD1 matches at 10 bases. The junction had 5 bases not matched to a gene; V was cut back by 4 bases and J by 4 bases. Germline lookup yields CDR1 SGHRS and CDR2 YFSETQ. The CDR3 extends over 14 amino acids. DNA of the CDR3: TGCGCCAGCAGCACCGACAGGGGGCAGTACGAGCAGTACTTC. Translated: CASSTDRGQYEQYF. The full variable domain, completed using reference TRBV5-1 and TRBJ2-7, is KAGVTQTPRYLIKTRGQQVTLSCSPISGHRSVSWYQQTPGQGLQFLFEYFSETQRNKGNFPGRFSGRQFSNSRSEMNVSTLELGDSALYLCASSTDRGQYEQYFGPGTRLTVT.

This clone was detected ten times or more. The gene calls are TRBV20-1 and TRBJ2-2, with D possibly TRBD1 on 5 matching bases. Trimming left V 3 bases short and J 0 bases short, with 8 bases between. The CDR3 loop spans 14 amino acids. Germline V CDR1 and CDR2: DFQATT, SNEGSKA (reference sequence). The CDR3 DNA is TGCAGTGCTAGTTTAGGGGCGAACACCGGGGAGCTGTTTTTT. Residues: CSASLGANTGELFF.

This clone was recorded at least ten times. The chain combines TRBV5-1 with TRBJ2-2; no firm D call. Trimming left V 2 bases short and J 2 bases short, with 7 bases between. This CDR3 has 14 residues. Germline V gives CDR1 SGHRS, CDR2 YFSETQ. CDR3 coding DNA: TGCGCCAGCAGCTTTCTGGAAAACACCGGGGAGCTGTTTTTT. It yields the protein CASSFLENTGELFF.

This clone was recorded at least ten times. The chain uses TRBV6-1 and TRBJ2-7; 8 bases fit TRBD2. The CDR3 sequence is 15 residues long. After removal of 5 bases from V and 2 bases from J, the junction contained 8 bases not matched to a gene. Germline assignment: CDR1 MNHNS and CDR2 SASEGT. CDR3 amino acids: CASSWRGDSPYEQYF. CDR3 nucleotide sequence: TGTGCCAGCAGTTGGCGGGGGGATTCCCCCTACGAGCAGTACTTC.

This clone was detected many times. The V gene is TRBV9, the J gene TRBJ2-1; a possible D gene is TRBD2 (6 bases). CDR1 and CDR2 (germline): SGDLS, YYNGEE. This CDR3 spans 15 amino acids. V dropped 4 bases and J dropped 2 bases, with 13 bases sitting between them. This CDR3 is CASSQGAGPYNEQFF. DNA of the CDR3: TGTGCCAGCAGCCAGGGAGCGGGCCCCTACAATGAGCAGTTCTTC.